A single sample is the source of the 17 T cell receptor beta chains below, sequenced in a study of response to subunit inactivated influenza vaccine. TCRdb redid the calling of the RT-PCR reads with MiXCR, one entry per CDR3 protein. Among around 540,000 distinct CDR3 sequences listed, roughly 10% were seen once. The specimen comprised PBMCs from blood, sampled on the day of vaccination. These receptor sequences come from a man aged 45-60 years who received an inactivated influenza vaccine.

The V gene is TRBV7-2, the J gene TRBJ2-1, with 10 bases aligning to TRBD2. The CDR3 extends over 16 amino acids. Germline CDR1 is SGHTA and CDR2 is FQGNSA. The V gene end was trimmed by 2 bases and the J gene end by 8 bases; junction bases not matched to a gene: 9. The CDR3 is CASSLSAASGRYEQFF. CDR3 DNA: TGTGCCAGCAGCTTAAGCGCGGCTAGCGGGAGATATGAGCAGTTCTTC.

The rearrangement joins TRBV7-2 to TRBJ2-1; 7 bases map to TRBD2. Germline CDR1 is SGHTA and CDR2 is FQGNSA. With V trimmed by 1 base and J by 9 bases, 9 bases remained unmatched. The CDR3 loop spans 15 amino acids. The CDR3 loop reads CASSLDPGTKSEQFF. CDR3 bases: TGTGCCAGCAGCTTAGATCCCGGGACTAAATCTGAGCAGTTCTTC.

Remarks on this clonotype: At one end, the junction sequence differs from germline, possibly due to a read error. The chain employs TRBV20-1 and TRBJ2-1; 7 bases align to TRBD1. This CDR3 has 16 residues. The V gene's germline CDR1 is DFQATT and CDR2 SNEGSKA (reference sequence). The DNA for the CDR3 is TGCAGTGCTCGAGACAGGGCCCTCAGCTCCTACAATGAGCAGTTCTTC. Translation: CSARDRALSSYNEQFF.

This clonotype was seen ten or more times. The CDR3 DNA is TGTGCCAGCAGTTTAGTGCTTTTCGGGGAGAGCTCCTACGAGCAGTACTTC. Encoded protein: CASSLVLFGESSYEQYF. The chain has TRBV12-3 or TRBV12-4 and TRBJ2-7; TRBD2 is a possible D gene (5 bases). The V gene lost 1 base and the J gene lost 0 bases, with 16 bases spanning the gap. The CDR3 is 17 residues long.

This clonotype appeared a few times. This chain joins TRBV7-9 and TRBJ2-1; D is possibly TRBD2 (5 bases). The V gene's germline CDR1 is SEHNR and CDR2 FQNEAQ (reference sequence). The CDR3 extends over 15 amino acids. Deletions cut 8 bases from V and 10 bases from J, with 24 bases between. CDR3 protein: CASPQAGGWGSEQFF. The CDR3 DNA reads TGTGCCAGCCCCCAAGCCGGCGGGTGGGGTAGCGAGCAGTTCTTC.

The CDR3 bases are TGTGCCAGCAGCCCGGGACTGAGCTCCTACGAGCAGTACTTC. This translates into CASSPGLSSYEQYF. The chain has TRBV11-2 and TRBJ2-7, with a weak D call TRBD2 (6 bases). Germline V CDR1 and CDR2: SGHAT, FQNNGV. The CDR3 consists of 14 residues. V was cut by 5 bases and J by 0 bases, with 11 bases left in between.

V gene TRBV24-1 combines with J gene TRBJ2-6; TRBD1 might be the D (6 bases). Germline CDR1 reads KGHDR; CDR2 reads SFDVKD. The ends were cut back, 4 bases at V and 0 bases at J, with 12 bases in the middle. The CDR3 sequence is 17 residues long. The CDR3 loop reads CATSEQTGSSGANVLTF. CDR3 bases: TGTGCCACCAGTGAACAGACAGGTAGCTCTGGGGCCAACGTCCTGACTTTC.

This clonotype has more than one count but fewer than ten. V usage is TRBV6-2 or TRBV6-3 and J usage is TRBJ2-1; 7 bases line up with TRBD2. Germline CDR1 and CDR2: MNHEY and SVGEGT. The CDR3 spans 15 residues. Trimming cost V 6 bases and J 0 bases; bases outside gene matches: 5. The CDR3 is CASSPGLPSYNEQFF. In DNA, the CDR3 is TGTGCCAGCAGCCCGGGACTACCCTCCTACAATGAGCAGTTCTTC.

This clonotype was seen a handful of times. The DNA for the CDR3 is TGTGCCAGCAGTTTTTTCGGCGGGGACACAGATACGCAGTATTTT. Amino acid sequence: CASSFFGGDTDTQYF. The chain combines TRBV12-3 or TRBV12-4 with TRBJ2-3, with a tentative D call TRBD2 (6 bases). V shed 3 bases and J shed 2 bases, with 12 bases lying between them. The CDR3 is 15 amino acids.

This clonotype has more than one count but fewer than ten. CDR3 sequence (DNA): TGTGCCAGCAGCTTAGTGGACACCTCAGATACGCAGTATTTT. The encoded protein is CASSLVDTSDTQYF. The chain uses TRBV7-9 and TRBJ2-3; D might be TRBD1 (5 bases). Germline CDR1 and CDR2: SEHNR and FQNEAQ (reference sequence). The CDR3 sequence is 14 residues long. The V gene lost 1 base and the J gene lost 4 bases, with 9 bases spanning the gap.

This clonotype was picked up many times. The rearrangement links TRBV15 to TRBJ1-1; D is undetermined. V was trimmed by 0 bases and J by 1 base, leaving 12 bases between them. Germline CDR1 LNHNV, CDR2 YYDKDF (reference sequence). This CDR3 contains 16 residues. The CDR3: CATSRDLSLSNTEAFF. The CDR3 bases are TGTGCCACCAGCAGAGACCTTTCTCTTTCGAACACTGAAGCTTTCTTT.

This chain connects TRBV4-3 to TRBJ2-2; TRBD2 agrees at 11 bases. Germline lookup yields CDR1 LGHNA and CDR2 YSLEER. The junction had 10 bases not matched to a gene; V was cut back by 4 bases and J by 15 bases. This CDR3 spans 14 amino acids. CDR3 protein: CASSPTRTSGSLFF. The DNA of the CDR3 is TGCGCCAGCAGCCCCACCCGAACTAGCGGGAGTTTGTTTTTT.

This clonotype was seen repeatedly, ten times or more. The rearrangement joins TRBV12-3 or TRBV12-4 to TRBJ2-7; 9 nucleotides agree with TRBD1. The CDR3 sequence is 14 residues long. V was pared by 5 bases and J by 4 bases, with 6 bases of the junction left unmatched. CDR3 nucleotide sequence: TGTGCCAGCAGTCGGACAGGGGCAGGGTACGAGCAGTACTTC. Its protein is CASSRTGAGYEQYF.

J is TRBJ2-1 and V is TRBV5-1; 14 bases map to TRBD2. Germline assignment: CDR1 SGHRS and CDR2 YFSETQ. The CDR3 length is 17 residues. With 2 bases clipped from V and 7 bases from J, the junction kept 8 bases outside the gene matches. The CDR3 bases are TGCGCCAGCAGCTTCACCACGACTAGCGGGGGGGGGAATGAGCAGTTCTTC. Its protein product is CASSFTTTSGGGNEQFF.

This chain connects TRBV12-3 or TRBV12-4 to TRBJ2-7; TRBD2 aligns across 8 bases. The CDR3 has 15 residues. V dropped 3 bases and J dropped 4; count of bases not matched to a gene: 8. In DNA, the CDR3 is TGTGCCAGCAGTTTGGGTGGCGGGAGGACTTACGAGCAGTACTTC. Encoded protein: CASSLGGGRTYEQYF.

This clonotype came up a few times. The chain couples TRBV29-1 to TRBJ2-6, with 8 bases that match TRBD1. The CDR3 consists of 16 residues. CDR1 SQVTM and CDR2 ANQGSEA come from the germline V gene. Trimming removed 2 bases from V and 2 bases from J; junction bases left unmatched: 5. The CDR3 sequence is CSVESQGAPGANVLTF. CDR3 DNA sequence: TGCAGCGTTGAATCTCAGGGGGCACCTGGGGCCAACGTCCTGACTTTC.

The rearrangement uses TRBV7-9 and TRBJ2-4, with D possibly matching TRBD1 (6 bases). The CDR3 runs 17 residues. V lost 0 bases and J lost 5, with 17 bases in between. Germline assignment: CDR1 SEHNR and CDR2 FQNEAQ (reference sequence). CDR3 in DNA: TGTGCCAGCAGCTTAGCGGACAGCGCCTATATCGAAAACATTCAGTACTTC. Its protein is CASSLADSAYIENIQYF.